Listed below are T cell receptor beta chains from one sample, sequenced in a study of T and B cells in COVID-19 patients. TCRdb fed the multiplex PCR reads into MiXCR, producing one record per CDR3 protein. The sample includes some 15,000 distinct CDR3 sequences, less than 30% of them seen just once. Material for sequencing was blood. Receptors originate from a human donor who had recovered from COVID-19. Both conserved end residues are part of each CDR3. The D gene is left open where the match is weak. The listing skips clone size in some rows; elsewhere it reads once, few, many or a size class.

clone_size	d_call	j_call	v_call	cdr3_length	cdr3_nt	cdr3_aa
-	TRBD1	TRBJ1-2	TRBV7-9	16	TGTGCCAGCAGCCATGCTGACGGGACAGGGGGCTATGGCTACACCTTC	CASSHADGTGGYGYTF
-	TRBD1	TRBJ1-1	TRBV15	15	TGTGCCACCAGCTCGGACAGGCTGGCGAACACTGAAGCTTTCTTT	CATSSDRLANTEAFF
-	-	TRBJ1-2	TRBV6-2/TRBV6-3	15	TGTGCCAGCGGTGGCACAGGGAGCTCTAACTATGGCTACACCTTC	CASGGTGSSNYGYTF
-	-	TRBJ1-2	TRBV19	12	TGTGCCAGTATGGCAGTCGCCTATGGCTACACCTTC	CASMAVAYGYTF
medium-sized	-	TRBJ1-4	TRBV29-1	13	TGCAGCGTTGGAGCCGAAACTAATGAAAAACTGTTTTTT	CSVGAETNEKLFF
medium-sized	TRBD2	TRBJ2-1	TRBV27	14	TGTGCCAGCGCACTCGGGGGGGCATCTGATGAGCAGTTCTTC	CASALGGASDEQFF
-	TRBD1	TRBJ1-6	TRBV13	14	TGCGCCAGCAGCTCGGGACAGGATAATTCACCCCTCCACTTT	CASSSGQDNSPLHF
-	-	TRBJ2-1	TRBV30	15	TGTGCCTGGAGTGTAAAAAGTTTATCCTACAATGAGCAGTTCTTC	CAWSVKSLSYNEQFF
few	TRBD1	TRBJ2-7	TRBV24-1	13	TGTGCCACCAGTGCCCCGGACAGGACCGAGCAGTACTTC	CATSAPDRTEQYF
-	TRBD2	TRBJ2-5	TRBV7-2	14	TGTGCCAGGAGCCAGCGGGGCTTGGTAGAGACCCAGTACTTC	CARSQRGLVETQYF
-	-	TRBJ1-1	TRBV6-2/TRBV6-3	14	TGTGCCAGCACCCCGACATGGATGAACACTGAAGCTTTCTTT	CASTPTWMNTEAFF
-	TRBD1	TRBJ2-7	TRBV27	16	TGTGCCAGCAGTCCCCGGGGACAGGGGTTTAAGTACGAGCAGTACTTC	CASSPRGQGFKYEQYF
-	-	TRBJ1-1	TRBV11-3	15	TGTGCCAGCAGCTTAGAAGGCGGGGGATGGACTGAAGCTTTCTTT	CASSLEGGGWTEAFF
-	-	TRBJ1-5	TRBV5-6	15	TGTGCCAGCAGGGACGGCCCCCGGCCTAATCAGCCCCAGCATTTT	CASRDGPRPNQPQHF
medium-sized	-	TRBJ2-5	TRBV13	12	TGTGCCAGCAGTGGGAACCAAGAGACCCAGTACTTC	CASSGNQETQYF
medium-sized	TRBD2	TRBJ2-2	TRBV19	18	TGTGCCAGTAGTCACTACCCCTTAGGCGGGAGGTGGAGCGGGGAGCTGTTTTTT	CASSHYPLGGRWSGELFF
-	-	TRBJ2-7	TRBV6-2/TRBV6-3	16	TGTGCCAGCAGCCGACCTCCGGGGGCCGGCTCCTACGAGCAGTACTTC	CASSRPPGAGSYEQYF
few	-	TRBJ2-3	TRBV19	15	TGTGCCAGTAGTATAGAAAGGAGAGGGACAGATACGCAGTATTTT	CASSIERRGTDTQYF
-	TRBD1	TRBJ2-2	TRBV7-2	13	TGTGCCAGCCACAGGGGGTACACCGGGGAGCTGTTTTTT	CASHRGYTGELFF
-	TRBD1	TRBJ2-7	TRBV30	14	TGTGCCTGGGGATCCGGGACAGCCGCCTACGAGCAGTACTTC	CAWGSGTAAYEQYF
medium-sized	TRBD2	TRBJ2-3	TRBV19	14	TGTGCCAGTAGTATAGCTCGGGGGGCAGATACGCAGTATTTT	CASSIARGADTQYF
medium-sized	-	TRBJ1-6	TRBV18	15	TGTGCCAGCTCACCAGGGCCGGCGCGTGATTCACCCCTCCACTTT	CASSPGPARDSPLHF
-	-	TRBJ1-1	TRBV6-2/TRBV6-3	15	TGTGCCAGCAGTCCCTCGGGGGGCTTGAACACTGAAGCTTTCTTT	CASSPSGGLNTEAFF
medium-sized	TRBD1	TRBJ2-7	TRBV6-5	14	TGTGCCAGCACTGATGGGACAGGGTCGAGCGAGCAGTACTTC	CASTDGTGSSEQYF
-	-	TRBJ2-2	TRBV6-6	13	TGTGCCAGCAGTTACCCAAACACCGGGGAGCTGTTTTTT	CASSYPNTGELFF
-	TRBD1	TRBJ2-1	TRBV14	12	TGTGCCAGCAGCCCGACAGGGCCTGAGCAGTTCTTC	CASSPTGPEQFF
few	TRBD1	TRBJ2-1	TRBV4-3	15	TGCGCCAGCAGCCCCGGGTCCAGGGGGCGCAATGAGCAGTTCTTC	CASSPGSRGRNEQFF
medium-sized	-	TRBJ2-5	TRBV19	15	TGTGCCAGTAGTATAGGACCGGGTCCTCAAGAGACCCAGTACTTC	CASSIGPGPQETQYF
-	TRBD2	TRBJ2-1	TRBV5-4	15	TGTGCCAGCAGCTTTTCACGGGGGGGCGCAGATGAGCAGTTCTTC	CASSFSRGGADEQFF
few	-	TRBJ1-1	TRBV6-2/TRBV6-3	13	TGTGCCAGCAGGAGGACCTCGGGCACTGAAGCTTTCTTT	CASRRTSGTEAFF
medium-sized	TRBD1	TRBJ1-2	TRBV29-1	12	TGCAGCGTTGTTTCAGGGGGCTATGGCTACACCTTC	CSVVSGGYGYTF
-	-	TRBJ1-6	TRBV27	16	TGTGCCACCACGACAATAAGGGGAGGAAGGAATTCACCCCTCCACTTT	CATTTIRGGRNSPLHF
once	-	TRBJ2-5	TRBV6-2/TRBV6-3	21	TGTGCCAGCAGTTACTCGATAGTCCGGGGACCACCCGCAGGGCTAGAAGAGACCCAGTACTTC	CASSYSIVRGPPAGLEETQYF
-	TRBD2	TRBJ2-3	TRBV6-2/TRBV6-3	14	TGTGCCAGCACCGAGCGGGGGGGAGCAGATACGCAGTATTTT	CASTERGGADTQYF
-	-	TRBJ2-7	TRBV7-2	15	TGTGCCAGCAGCTTATACGGGGGAGGAAAGGACGAGCAGTACTTC	CASSLYGGGKDEQYF
medium-sized	TRBD2	TRBJ2-2	TRBV13	16	TGTGCCAGCAGCCTTAGACTAGCGTTGAACACCGGGGAGCTGTTTTTT	CASSLRLALNTGELFF
medium-sized	-	TRBJ2-7	TRBV15	15	TGTGCCACCAGCAGAGGATCGGGGGCTACCTACGAGCAGTACTTC	CATSRGSGATYEQYF
few	-	TRBJ1-1	TRBV19	14	TGTGCCAGTAGTATATGGTGGGGTGACACTGAAGCTTTCTTT	CASSIWWGDTEAFF
-	-	TRBJ1-6	TRBV7-2	12	TGTGCCAGCAGCCCACTGGAGTCCGCCCTCCACTTT	CASSPLESALHF
few	TRBD2	TRBJ2-1	TRBV20-1	13	TGCAGTGCTAGAATCGCTAGCGGGAATGAGCAGTTCTTC	CSARIASGNEQFF
-	-	TRBJ1-4	TRBV24-1	14	TGTGCCACCAGTGTTAAGGGTCGTAATGAAAAACTGTTTTTT	CATSVKGRNEKLFF
-	-	TRBJ1-3	TRBV27	15	TGTGCCAGCAGTTATTCGGTCGGGTCTGGAAACACCATATATTTT	CASSYSVGSGNTIYF
-	TRBD1	TRBJ1-3	TRBV5-1	15	TGCGCCAGCACCCCGGAGGGGGCTGAAGGAAACACCATATATTTT	CASTPEGAEGNTIYF
-	-	TRBJ1-4	TRBV12-3/TRBV12-4	16	TGTGCCAGCAGTTCGGGGTGGGGGGCGGGTGGTGAAAAACTGTTTTTT	CASSSGWGAGGEKLFF
many	TRBD1	TRBJ1-2	TRBV19	12	TGTGCCACCCAAGACAGGGGCCATGGCTACACCTTC	CATQDRGHGYTF
-	-	TRBJ2-6	TRBV13	20	TGTGCCAGCAGCTCGCCTAGCGATACCCTCTCCCCCTCTGGGGCCAACGTCCTGACTTTC	CASSSPSDTLSPSGANVLTF
-	-	TRBJ2-6	TRBV7-2	15	TGTGCCAGCAGTCCTGGGCTATCTGGGGCCAACGTCCTGACTTTC	CASSPGLSGANVLTF
-	-	TRBJ1-2	TRBV10-3	14	TGTGCCATCAGTGGGGGGGCGAAGGACTATGGCTACACCTTC	CAISGGAKDYGYTF
few	TRBD2	TRBJ2-1	TRBV24-1	14	TGTGCCACCAGTCAGACTAGCGGTTACAATGAGCAGTTCTTC	CATSQTSGYNEQFF